A single sample gave rise to the 24 T cell receptor beta chains below, sequenced in a study of blood T cell repertoires in COVID-19. Generated by immunoSEQ multiplex PCR, the TCRdb table keeps only in-frame clones and is missing some. This sample has approximately 250,000 clones; approximately 88% occur once, and the top ten carry 3% to 3.5%. The sample taken for sequencing was PBMCs or T cells enriched from blood (not recorded which). The receptors were sampled from a woman aged 40-49 years who had been exposed to COVID-19.

The chain has TRBV20-1 and TRBJ1-6, with TRBD1 as a possible D gene (5 bases). CDR1 and CDR2 (germline): DFQATT, SNEGSKA (reference sequence). The CDR3 runs to 16 residues. V lost 3 bases, J lost 6 bases, and 18 bases lay in between. Here the CDR3 DNA reads TGCAGTGCTAGTAGCGGGCGGGGCGCGTTTAATTCACCCCTCCACTTT. Protein sequence: CSASSGRGAFNSPLHF.

The DNA of the CDR3 is TGTGCCAGCAGCTTGGACGGACGGGGCGAGCAGTACTTC. It specifies CASSLDGRGEQYF. The chain has TRBV5-4 and TRBJ2-7; perhaps TRBD2 as D (5 bases). The CDR3 is 13 amino acids. Germline CDR1 and CDR2: SGHNT and YYREEE (reference sequence). V lost 0 bases to trimming and J lost 6 bases, with 10 bases between them.

The rearrangement uses TRBV4-3 and TRBJ2-2, with D unresolved. V was cut by 0 bases and J by 5 bases, with 7 bases left in between. The V gene's germline CDR1 is LGHNA and CDR2 YSLEER. CDR3 length equals 14 residues. For the CDR3, the DNA is TGCGCCAGCAGCCAAGAATCCTTTACCGGGGAGCTGTTTTTT. This translates into CASSQESFTGELFF.

The J gene is TRBJ2-3, the V gene TRBV28; a weak D match, TRBD1 (7 bases). This CDR3 spans 16 amino acids. Germline CDR1 MDHEN, CDR2 SYDVKM. The V end lost 5 bases, the J end lost 3 bases, and 18 bases lay between the germline ends. CDR3 residues: CASSPRGMTGTDTQYF. CDR3 in DNA: TGTGCCAGCAGTCCGCGCGGGATGACAGGGACAGATACGCAGTATTTT.

Only one count was recorded for this clone. Here the CDR3 DNA reads TGTGCCAGCAGCTTGTCCTCCCTCACTGAAGCTTTCTTT. Translation: CASSLSSLTEAFF. V gene TRBV5-8 combines with J gene TRBJ1-1; no reliable D call. The germline gives CDR1 SGHTS, CDR2 YDEGEE. The CDR3 extends over 13 amino acids. Trimming shortened V by 1 base and J by 4 bases, and 8 bases separated the two germline ends.

V and J are TRBV29-1 and TRBJ1-2, with unresolved D. Germline V gene data show CDR1 as SQVTM and CDR2 as ANQGSEA. Between the trimmed V and J ends, which lost 8 bases and 4 bases, there was a span of 14 bases. The CDR3 totals 12 residues. CDR3 DNA: TGCAGCACGTTCGAGACTCGCTATGGCTACACCTTC. Protein: CSTFETRYGYTF.

The genes are TRBV6-5 and TRBJ2-2; 7 bases line up with TRBD1. The J segment lost 8 bases and the V segment lost 7 bases, leaving 13 bases of the junction unmatched. The CDR3 totals 15 residues. The germline gives CDR1 MNHEY, CDR2 SVGAGI. CDR3 in DNA: TGTGCCAGCAACATCCGGGACAGAAGTGGGGGGGAGCTGTTTTTT. As protein: CASNIRDRSGGELFF.

Regarding this clone: This sample includes further DNA sequences coding for the same CDR3. This rearrangement joins TRBV30 to TRBJ2-7; 7 bases are a match to TRBD2. Per germline, CDR1 GTSNPN and CDR2 SVGIG (reference sequence). After removal of 8 bases from V and 2 bases from J, the junction contained 21 bases not matched to a gene. The CDR3 covers 17 residues. The CDR3 is CAGGWTSGVLLTYEQYF. CDR3 nucleotides: TGTGCCGGCGGGTGGACTAGTGGGGTTTTGCTAACCTACGAGCAGTACTTC.

The J gene is TRBJ2-3, the V gene TRBV7-9, with D hard to call. The CDR3 has 14 amino acids. The V and J ends lost 3 bases and 2 bases respectively, with 9 bases between them. Germline assignment: CDR1 SEHNR and CDR2 FQNEAQ (reference sequence). In nucleotides, the CDR3 is TGTGCCAGCAGCTTTGTACAGAACACAGATACGCAGTATTTT. Translation: CASSFVQNTDTQYF.

V and J are TRBV25-1 and TRBJ1-2; TRBD1 agrees at 7 bases. The germline V gene encodes CDR1 MGHDK and CDR2 SYGVNS. V shed 5 bases, J shed 6 bases, and the junction held 3 bases outside the gene matches. This CDR3 has 12 residues. The CDR3 is CASSLTGDGYTF. The CDR3 DNA reads as TGTGCCAGCAGTCTCACAGGGGATGGCTACACCTTC.

The chain uses TRBV12-3 or TRBV12-4 and TRBJ1-2; 9 bases map to TRBD1. The CDR3 runs 13 residues. The V gene end was trimmed by 6 bases and the J gene end by 2 bases; junction bases not matched to a gene: 1. The CDR3 protein is CASRDRGNYGYTF. CDR3 DNA: TGTGCCAGCAGGGACAGGGGCAACTATGGCTACACCTTC.

This chain connects TRBV9 to TRBJ1-2, with D possibly matching TRBD1 (6 bases). The CDR3 is made up of 15 amino acids. Germline lookup yields CDR1 SGDLS and CDR2 YYNGEE. Trimming pared 0 bases from V and 6 bases from J, leaving 15 bases between. The CDR3, as DNA: TGTGCCAGCAGCGTAGGGCTCGAGGCAGGGGATGGCTACACCTTC. Protein sequence: CASSVGLEAGDGYTF.

V and J are TRBV11-3 and TRBJ2-5; TRBD1 aligns across 7 bases. The CDR3 is 13 amino acids. Per the germline V gene, CDR1 is SGHNT and CDR2 is YENEEA. V shed 6 bases and J 5 bases; nucleotides not matched to a gene: 6. This chain's CDR3 is CASSRGRGETQYF. In nucleotides, the CDR3 is TGTGCCAGCAGTAGGGGGCGAGGGGAGACCCAGTACTTC.

J is TRBJ1-5 and V is TRBV5-8; the D is unclear. In germline, CDR1 is SGHTS, CDR2 YDEGEE. Trimming took off 2 bases at V and 2 bases at J, with 8 bases between the two ends. The length of the CDR3 is 14 residues. This chain's CDR3 is CASSFDTGNQPQHF. CDR3 sequence (DNA): TGTGCCAGCAGCTTCGACACCGGCAATCAGCCCCAGCATTTT. Supplemented by reference TRBV5-8 and TRBJ1-5, the full variable domain reads EAGVTQSPTHLIKTRGQQATLRCSPISGHTSVYWYQQALGLGLQFLLWYDEGEERNRGNFPPRFSGRQFPNYSSELNVNALELEDSALYLCASSFDTGNQPQHFGDGTRLSIL.

This clone has only one observation. This chain links TRBV3-1 (or the pseudogene TRBV3-2) with TRBJ2-7; TRBD1 aligns across 9 bases. The CDR3 runs to 15 residues. In germline, CDR1 is LGHDT, CDR2 YNNKEL (reference sequence). V gave up 1 base and J gave up 2 bases; unmatched junction bases: 3. CDR3 DNA sequence: TGTGCCAGCAGCCAAGGACAGGGGGTTCCCTACGAGCAGTACGTC. Translated: CASSQGQGVPYEQYV.

This clone has just a few counts. A junction boundary mismatches the germline segment, possibly from a read error. The rearrangement joins TRBV12-3 or TRBV12-4 to TRBJ2-4, with a weak D call TRBD2 (5 bases). The CDR3 spans 12 residues. CDR3: CASSFGGVAPDF. In DNA, the CDR3 is TGTGCCAGCAGTTTTGGTGGGGTAGCGCCAGACTTC.

This sequence joins TRBV5-1 and TRBJ2-7; D is perhaps TRBD2 (6 bases). Germline V gives CDR1 SGHRS, CDR2 YFSETQ. This CDR3 contains 13 residues. Trimming shortened V by 0 bases and J by 3 bases, and 7 bases separated the two germline ends. In DNA, the CDR3 is TGCGCCAGCAGCTTGGAGGGACTCTACGAGCAGTACTTC. As protein: CASSLEGLYEQYF.

The genes are TRBV9 and TRBJ2-6; D remains ambiguous. Trimming removed 0 bases at V and 1 base at J, with 11 bases between. The CDR3 has 17 residues. The germline CDR1 and CDR2 sequences are SGDLS and YYNGEE. The CDR3 DNA follows: TGTGCCAGCAGCGTAGGTTCTCTCGCGTCTGGGGCCAACGTCCTGACTTTC. This sequence encodes CASSVGSLASGANVLTF.

A note on this clone: This sample includes further DNA sequences coding for the same CDR3. The CDR3 loop reads CASSSGQYNSPLHF. CDR3 nucleotides: TGTGCCAGCAGCTCCGGACAGTATAATTCACCCCTCCACTTT. The rearrangement uses TRBV7-2 and TRBJ1-6; tentatively, D is TRBD1 (6 bases). Germline V CDR1 and CDR2: SGHTA, FQGNSA. The CDR3 covers 14 residues. Trimming pared 4 bases from V and 4 bases from J, leaving 8 bases between.

The V and J genes are TRBV7-2 and TRBJ2-1; TRBD1 is a possible D gene (6 bases). This CDR3 is 18 amino acids long. V gave up 3 bases and J gave up 0 bases, with 18 bases separating them. Germline CDR1 is SGHTA and CDR2 is FQGNSA. The CDR3, as DNA: TGTGCCAGCAGCTTTGACCCGGACAGCCCCGGCTCCTACAATGAGCAGTTCTTC. It codes for CASSFDPDSPGSYNEQFF.

The chain uses TRBV5-8 and TRBJ2-1; D is perhaps TRBD1 (6 bases). Germline CDR1 SGHTS, CDR2 YDEGEE. Trimming took 4 bases from V and 4 from J, leaving 12 bases between them. This CDR3 is built from 14 residues. The CDR3 loop is CASSPRTVYNEQFF. Here the CDR3 DNA reads TGTGCCAGCAGCCCCCGGACAGTATACAATGAGCAGTTCTTC.

Notes on this clone: One junction end does not reproduce the germline sequence, and a read error may be involved. This sequence joins TRBV5-1 and TRBJ1-4; no definite D call. CDR3 length: 14 residues. Germline CDR1 reads SGHRS; CDR2 reads YFSETQ. The CDR3 is CASSLEAGGEKLFF. For the CDR3, the DNA is TGTGCCAGCAGCTTGGAGGCAGGAGGTGAAAAACTGTTTTTT. The whole variable domain, filled in from reference TRBV5-1 and TRBJ1-4, reads KAGVTQTPRYLIKTRGQQVTLSCSPISGHRSVSWYQQTPGQGLQFLFEYFSETQRNKGNFPGRFSGRQFSNSRSEMNVSTLELGDSALYLCASSLEAGGEKLFFGSGTQLSVL.

The chain is built from TRBV14 and TRBJ2-1; TRBD2 matches 11 bases. Looked up from germline, CDR1 is SGHDN and CDR2 is FVKESK. The CDR3 runs to 16 residues. Germline trimming cut 1 base from V and 9 bases from J; bases unmatched to any gene: 8. CDR3 region: CASSQVGGTSGFEQFF. In nucleotides, the CDR3 is TGTGCCAGCAGCCAAGTTGGTGGGACTAGCGGTTTTGAGCAGTTCTTC.

This clone was found a few times. V is TRBV6-5 and J is TRBJ2-3, with TRBD2 identical over 13 bases. CDR1 and CDR2 (germline): MNHEY, SVGAGI. The CDR3 spans 15 residues. V was pared by 4 bases and J by 8 bases, with 6 bases of the junction left unmatched. Here the CDR3 DNA reads TGTGCCAGCAGTTCGACTAGCGGGGGGTTGAGTACGCAGTATTTT. This gives the protein CASSSTSGGLSTQYF.